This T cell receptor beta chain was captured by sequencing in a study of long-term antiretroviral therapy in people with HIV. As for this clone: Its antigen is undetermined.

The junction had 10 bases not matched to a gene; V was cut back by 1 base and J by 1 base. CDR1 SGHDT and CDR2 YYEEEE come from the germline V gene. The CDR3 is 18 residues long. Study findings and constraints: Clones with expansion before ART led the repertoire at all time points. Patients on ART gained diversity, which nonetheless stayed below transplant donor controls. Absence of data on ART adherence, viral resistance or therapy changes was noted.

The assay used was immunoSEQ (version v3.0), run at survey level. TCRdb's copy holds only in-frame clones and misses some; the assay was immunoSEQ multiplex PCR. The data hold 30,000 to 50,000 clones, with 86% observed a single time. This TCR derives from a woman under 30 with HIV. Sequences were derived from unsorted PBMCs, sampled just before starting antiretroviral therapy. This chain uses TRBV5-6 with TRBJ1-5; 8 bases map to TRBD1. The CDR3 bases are TGTGCCAGCAGCTTGCGGATGACAGGGGTTGGGAGCAATCAGCCCCAGCATTTT. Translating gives CASSLRMTGVGSNQPQHF.